The 11 T cell receptor beta chains listed next were all sequenced from one sample in a study of T cell responses to AZD1222 COVID-19 vaccine. Assay used: immunoSEQ multiplex PCR; TCRdb lists only in-frame clones, some missing. This sample has some 150,000 clones; about 87% occur once, and the top ten carry about 8.9%. The input for sequencing was peripheral blood, taken 28 days after the second AZD1222 dose. The source is an adult who received the AZD1222 COVID-19 vaccine.

The chain has TRBV19 and TRBJ1-3; 7 nucleotides line up with TRBD1. The CDR3 has 13 residues. Looked up from germline, CDR1 is LNHDA and CDR2 is SQIVND (reference sequence). The J segment lost 2 bases and the V segment lost 10 bases, leaving 5 bases of the junction unmatched. CDR3 sequence reads: CATRQGAGNTIYF. In DNA form, the CDR3 reads TGTGCCACCCGACAGGGTGCTGGAAACACCATATATTTT. The full variable domain, in which reference TRBV19 and TRBJ1-3 provide the parts outside the CDR3, is DGGITQSPKYLFRKEGQNVTLSCEQNLNHDAMYWYRQDPGQGLRLIYYSQIVNDFQKGDIAEGYSVSREKKESFPLTVTSAQKNPTAFYLCATRQGAGNTIYFGEGSWLTVV.

The rearrangement links TRBV11-2 to TRBJ2-2, with TRBD2 identical over 11 bases. There are 15 residues in the CDR3. CDR1 is SGHAT, CDR2 FQNNGV, per germline. V lost 5 bases to trimming and J lost 5 bases; unmatched junction nucleotides: 4. CDR3 region: CASSRLAGKTGELFF. The CDR3 nucleotides are TGTGCCAGCAGCCGACTAGCGGGAAAAACCGGGGAGCTGTTTTTT.

This rearrangement joins TRBV6-1 to TRBJ2-2; 7 bases align to TRBD1. V was pared by 3 bases and J by 4 bases, with 2 bases of the junction left unmatched. This CDR3 spans 14 amino acids. From germline, CDR1 is MNHNS and CDR2 SASEGT. The CDR3: CASSDRGSTGELFF. The CDR3 DNA reads TGTGCCAGCAGTGACAGGGGGAGCACCGGGGAGCTGTTTTTT.

The chain joins TRBV28 to TRBJ1-4, with 8 positions matching TRBD1. The V and J ends lost 6 bases and 7 bases, in that order; junction bases with no gene match: 13. The germline CDR1 and CDR2 sequences are MDHEN and SYDVKM. The CDR3 spans 16 residues. The CDR3 protein is CASSRGQDRVGEKLFF. CDR3 DNA sequence: TGTGCCAGCAGCAGGGGACAGGACAGGGTTGGTGAAAAACTGTTTTTT.

The chain employs TRBV6-2 or TRBV6-3 and TRBJ2-7; TRBD1 matches 7 bases. Germline CDR1 and CDR2: MNHEY and SVGEGT. CDR3 length equals 15 residues. V lost 5 bases to trimming and J lost 3 bases; unmatched junction nucleotides: 10. The CDR3 bases are TGTGCCAGCAGTACCTCCCGGACAGGCCTCTACGAGCAGTACTTC. This codes for CASSTSRTGLYEQYF.

The genes are TRBV4-2 and TRBJ1-3, with D tentatively TRBD1 (5 bases). V lost 1 base to trimming and J lost 1 base, with 14 bases between them. CDR1 is LGHNA, CDR2 YNFKEQ, per germline. The CDR3 is 17 amino acids. The CDR3 loop is CASSQVMGVGSGNTIYF. DNA of the CDR3: TGTGCCAGCAGCCAAGTGATGGGGGTTGGGTCTGGAAACACCATATATTTT.

This rearrangement joins TRBV28 to TRBJ1-5, with unresolved D. The CDR3 is 11 residues long. V lost 5 bases and J 4 bases, leaving 3 bases between the germline ends. The germline gives CDR1 MDHEN, CDR2 SYDVKM. The CDR3 is CASSINQPQHF. CDR3 coding DNA: TGTGCCAGCAGTATAAATCAGCCCCAGCATTTT.

The chain couples TRBV28 to TRBJ1-1, with D hard to call. CDR1 and CDR2 (germline): MDHEN, SYDVKM. This CDR3 is built from 13 residues. Trimming took 5 bases from V and 6 from J, leaving 13 bases between them. The chain's CDR3 is CASSRPGRAEAFF. The CDR3 region has the DNA TGTGCCAGCAGTCGACCCGGTCGCGCTGAAGCTTTCTTT.

The rearrangement joins TRBV9 to TRBJ2-5; 8 bases are a match to TRBD1. CDR3 size: 17 residues. Germline V CDR1 and CDR2: SGDLS, YYNGEE. Trimming removed 0 bases from V and 5 bases from J; junction bases left unmatched: 12. As DNA, the CDR3 is TGTGCCAGCAGCGTAGCCGGGACAGGAGGCTTTGGGGAGACCCAGTACTTC. Its translation: CASSVAGTGGFGETQYF. Full variable domain (outside the CDR3, taken from reference TRBV9 and TRBJ2-5): DSGVTQTPKHLITATGQRVTLRCSPRSGDLSVYWYQQSLDQGLQFLIQYYNGEERAKGNILERFSAQQFPDLHSELNLSSLELGDSALYFCASSVAGTGGFGETQYFGPGTRLLVL.

Comment on this clone: A read error may account for a junction end that differs from germline. The gene calls are TRBV29-1 and TRBJ2-7, with D unresolved. This CDR3 spans 12 amino acids. Germline CDR1 reads SQVTM; CDR2 reads ANQGSEA. In DNA, the CDR3 is TGCAGCGTTGAAGAGGGGAATTACGGGCAGTACTTC. Its translation: CSVEEGNYGQYF.

DNA for the CDR3: TGTGCCAGCAGCTTAAGGGTCCGAGGCAGGGGGGCAGATACGCAGTATTTT. Its protein product is CASSLRVRGRGADTQYF. This chain joins TRBV7-3 and TRBJ2-3, with a weak D call TRBD1 (7 bases). V was pared by 1 base and J by 4 bases, with 18 bases between. The germline V gene has CDR1 SGHTA and CDR2 FQGTGA. CDR3 length: 17 residues. The whole variable domain, filled in from reference TRBV7-3 and TRBJ2-3, reads GAGVSQTPSNKVTEKGKYVELRCDPISGHTALYWYRQSLGQGPEFLIYFQGTGAADDSGLPNDRFFAVRPEGSVSTLKIQRTERGDSAVYLCASSLRVRGRGADTQYFGPGTRLTVL.